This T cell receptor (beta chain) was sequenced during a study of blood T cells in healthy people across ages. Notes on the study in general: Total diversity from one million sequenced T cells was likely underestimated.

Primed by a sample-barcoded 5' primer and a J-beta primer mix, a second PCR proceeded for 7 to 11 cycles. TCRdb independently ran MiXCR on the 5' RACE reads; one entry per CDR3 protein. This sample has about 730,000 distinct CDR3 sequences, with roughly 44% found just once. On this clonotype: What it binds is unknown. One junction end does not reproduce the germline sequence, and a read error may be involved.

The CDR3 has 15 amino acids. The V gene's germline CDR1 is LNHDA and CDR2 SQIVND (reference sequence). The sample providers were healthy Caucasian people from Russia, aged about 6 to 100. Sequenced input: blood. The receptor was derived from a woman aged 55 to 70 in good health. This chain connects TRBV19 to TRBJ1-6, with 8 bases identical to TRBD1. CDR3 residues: CASSRTGPYNSPPHF. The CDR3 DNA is TGTGCCAGTAGTAGGACAGGGCCCTATAATTCACCCCCCCACTTT.